This entry describes one T cell receptor (beta chain). The entry originates in a study of blood T cells in healthy people across ages. It was with a sample-barcoded 5' primer and a J-beta primer mix that a second PCR of roughly 7 to 12 cycles was run. A template-switch adaptor containing 12 random nucleotides labeled each cDNA molecule. TCRdb fed the 5' RACE reads into MiXCR, producing one record per CDR3 protein. This table holds under 2,000,000 distinct CDR3 sequences, 49% found once. V lost 0 bases and J 1 base, leaving 10 bases between the germline ends. The CDR3 extends over 15 amino acids. In germline, CDR1 is LGHNA, CDR2 YSLEER. Healthy individuals of Caucasian origin from Russia, aged roughly 6 to 95, served as donors.

What was sequenced was blood. The chain carries TRBV4-3 and TRBJ2-7; D ambiguous. The source of this sequence is a woman aged 40 to 55 in good health. DNA for the CDR3: TGCGCCAGCAGCCAAGAAGTGTCCAGGTCCTACGAGCAGTACTTC. Residues: CASSQEVSRSYEQYF.